The 17 T cell receptor beta chains below come from one sample, sequenced in a study of cytomegalovirus exposure and HLA in healthy donors. The PCR ran on 60 Vbeta and 13 Jbeta primers. The protocol was immunoSEQ multiplex PCR, while the TCRdb copy is restricted to in-frame clones and leaves out a portion. The table shows approximately 170,000 clones, with around three quarters occurring only once. Sequencing was done on a sample of PBMCs. The receptors stem from a man in his forties or fifties in good health and CMV-seronegative.

The V gene is TRBV7-8, the J gene TRBJ1-5, with a possible D match to TRBD1 (6 bases). Germline V gene data show CDR1 as SGHVS and CDR2 as FQNEAQ. Trimming took 2 bases from V and 1 from J, leaving 21 bases between them. The CDR3 covers 19 residues. The DNA of the CDR3 is TGTGCCAGCAGCTTATCCCTAACCCACAGGGAGAAAAGCAATCAGCCCCAGCATTTT. Its translation: CASSLSLTHREKSNQPQHF.

The genes are TRBV4-1 and TRBJ2-1; 10 positions agree with TRBD2. The CDR3 contains 18 residues. After removal of 5 bases from V and 4 bases from J, the junction contained 14 bases not matched to a gene. Germline assignment: CDR1 MGHRA and CDR2 YSYEKL. CDR3 nucleotides: TGCGCCAGCAGCTCTCCCGAAGCGAAAGCGGGAGGGTACAATGAGCAGTTCTTC. Amino acids: CASSSPEAKAGGYNEQFF.

J is TRBJ1-2 and V is TRBV9, with 9 bases that match TRBD1. CDR3 length: 14 amino acids. V shed 3 bases, J shed 8 bases, and the junction held 8 bases outside the gene matches. Germline assignment: CDR1 SGDLS and CDR2 YYNGEE. As DNA, the CDR3 is TGTGCCAGCAGCGGCGGACAGGGGTTAGGCGGCTACACCTTC. It specifies CASSGGQGLGGYTF.

The chain combines TRBV30 with TRBJ2-3; 7 bases agree with TRBD2. CDR3 size: 15 residues. V dropped 0 bases and J dropped 6; count of bases not matched to a gene: 9. The germline V gene encodes CDR1 GTSNPN and CDR2 SVGIG (reference sequence). Here the CDR3 reads CAWSVGGRETDTQYF. CDR3 DNA sequence: TGTGCCTGGAGTGTAGGTGGGAGGGAGACGGATACGCAGTATTTT.

The chain has TRBV6-5 and TRBJ2-3; TRBD1 matches at 9 bases. V lost 6 bases and J lost 10; bases outside the gene matches: 5. This CDR3 is 12 amino acids long. Per the germline V gene, CDR1 is MNHEY and CDR2 is SVGAGI. CDR3 bases: TGTGCCAGCAGGTCGACAGGGGGTCCGCAGTATTTT. Its protein product is CASRSTGGPQYF.

V usage is TRBV11-3 and J usage is TRBJ2-5, with D hard to call. The CDR3 is 13 amino acids. Germline V gene sequence: CDR1 SGHNT, CDR2 YENEEA. Trimming took 5 bases from V and 4 from J, leaving 11 bases between them. Written as DNA, the CDR3 is TGTGCCAGCAGCCTTTATGGCGGAGAGACCCAGTACTTC. Translation: CASSLYGGETQYF.

Comment on this clone: An end of the junction differs from the germline gene, which may be a read error. The chain carries TRBV7-9 and TRBJ2-7; the D is unclear. This CDR3 spans 12 amino acids. Germline loops: CDR1 SEHNR, CDR2 FQNEAQ (reference sequence). CDR3: CSSSLDGHEQYF. CDR3 nucleotide sequence: TGTTCCAGCAGCTTAGATGGGCACGAGCAGTACTTC.

This chain links TRBV2 with TRBJ1-4, with D perhaps matching TRBD1 (6 bases). V lost 6 bases, J lost 8 bases, and 19 bases lay in between. The CDR3 runs to 15 residues. Per germline, CDR1 SNHLY and CDR2 FYNNEI. CDR3 sequence: CASSVQGKSGEKLFF. DNA of the CDR3: TGTGCCAGCAGCGTTCAGGGGAAATCAGGGGAAAAACTGTTTTTT.

The chain uses TRBV5-4 and TRBJ2-1; no clear D. CDR3 size: 16 residues. The V end lost 2 bases, the J end lost 2 bases, and 14 bases lay between the germline ends. Germline CDR1 SGHNT, CDR2 YYREEE (reference sequence). CDR3 DNA: TGTGCCAGCAGCTTCGGGTCCCGCGTCACCTACAATGAGCAGTTCTTC. Amino acid sequence: CASSFGSRVTYNEQFF.

The chain has TRBV10-3 and TRBJ2-7, with 7 bases fitting TRBD2. Germline V gene data show CDR1 as ENHRY and CDR2 as SYGVKD. V shed 4 bases, J shed 7 bases, and the junction held 7 bases outside the gene matches. The CDR3 runs 13 residues. The CDR3 bases are TGTGCCATCAGTGCCTCGGGAGGTGGGGAGCAGTACGTC. The encoded protein is CAISASGGGEQYV.

This clone was recorded only once. The gene calls are TRBV5-1 and TRBJ2-7, with TRBD1 as a possible D gene (6 bases). The germline V gene encodes CDR1 SGHRS and CDR2 YFSETQ. Between the trimmed V and J ends, which lost 4 bases and 3 bases, there was a span of 14 bases. The CDR3 length is 14 residues. CDR3 region: CASSPRAGVYEQYF. The CDR3 coding sequence is TGCGCCAGCAGCCCAAGAGCAGGGGTCTACGAGCAGTACTTC.

This rearrangement joins TRBV7-2 to TRBJ2-6; 7 bases align to TRBD2. The ends lost 0 bases at V and 2 bases at J; junction bases unmatched: 4. CDR1 and CDR2 from the germline V gene are SGHTA and FQGNSA. This CDR3 has 17 residues. The CDR3 DNA follows: TGTGCCAGCAGCTTAGCTAGGGGAGGGGCTGGGGCCAACGTCCTGACTTTC. This sequence encodes CASSLARGGAGANVLTF.

V and J are TRBV4-2 and TRBJ1-3, with TRBD1 as a possible D gene (6 bases). The CDR3 extends over 15 amino acids. CDR1 is LGHNA and CDR2 is YNFKEQ in the germline V gene. Deletions cut 1 base from V and 2 bases from J, with 9 bases between. The CDR3 loop reads CASSQAPGAGNTIYF. The DNA for the CDR3 is TGTGCCAGCAGCCAAGCTCCAGGGGCTGGAAACACCATATATTTT.

This clone was seen a few times. V gene TRBV19 combines with J gene TRBJ2-1, with 8 bases matching TRBD2. The CDR3 has 17 amino acids. The trim removed 3 bases at V and 4 bases at J, leaving 11 bases unmatched. The germline gives CDR1 LNHDA, CDR2 SQIVND (reference sequence). CDR3 sequence reads: CASSIAASGGSYNEQFF. DNA for the CDR3: TGTGCCAGTAGTATCGCGGCCAGCGGGGGAAGTTACAATGAGCAGTTCTTC.

The genes are TRBV5-1 and TRBJ2-1; TRBD1 matches 8 bases. The CDR3 loop spans 15 amino acids. Trimming removed 3 bases from V and 6 bases from J; junction bases left unmatched: 8. Per the germline V gene, CDR1 is SGHRS and CDR2 is YFSETQ. Written as DNA, the CDR3 is TGCGCCAGCAGCTCTGGACAGGGCCCCAGCAATGAGCAGTTCTTC. This codes for CASSSGQGPSNEQFF.

This rearrangement joins TRBV7-8 to TRBJ2-7; 7 bases match TRBD1. CDR1 is SGHVS, CDR2 FQNEAQ, per germline. J lost 5 bases, V lost 6 bases, and 13 bases had no gene match. The CDR3 is 15 residues long. The CDR3 DNA reads TGTGCCAGCAGTTATTCCGGACAGGAGCCCCACGAGCAGTACTTC. This sequence encodes CASSYSGQEPHEQYF.

The CDR3 nucleotides read TGTGCCAGCTCACCACAACCGGGACAGGGTGATGAAAAACTGTTTTTT. Protein product: CASSPQPGQGDEKLFF. This chain connects TRBV18 to TRBJ1-4; the match to TRBD1 covers 9 bases. V trimming: 1 base; J trimming: 6 bases; junction bases outside the gene matches: 6. The germline V gene has CDR1 KGHSH and CDR2 LQKENI. There are 16 residues in the CDR3.